The 23 T cell receptor beta chains reported below all come from one sample, sequenced in a study of blood T cell repertoires in COVID-19 (dated by TCRdb to 2020 to 2021). Libraries were made using the immunoSEQ multiplex PCR assay. TCRdb's version of the immuneACCESS table is confined to in-frame rearrangements and falls short of the full clone set. An unresolved V gene accounts for under half of the shortfall where checked; the remainder is of unknown origin. In all, the sample holds approximately 250,000 clones, and 80% to 90% of those were seen once. Of the sample, 2.5% to 3.5% falls within the top ten clones. Input material: PBMCs or T cells enriched from blood (not recorded which). The receptors were sampled from a woman aged 40 to 50 who had been exposed to COVID-19.

This sequence joins TRBV30 and TRBJ1-5, with D tentatively TRBD1 (5 bases). V was cut by 0 bases and J by 7 bases, with 13 bases left in between. This CDR3 contains 14 residues. The germline gives CDR1 GTSNPN, CDR2 SVGIG (reference sequence). This chain's CDR3 is CAWSVGQGRQPQHF. For the CDR3, the DNA is TGTGCCTGGAGTGTCGGTCAGGGCAGGCAGCCCCAGCATTTT.

This clone was seen only once. This sequence joins TRBV4-2 and TRBJ2-7, with 11 positions matching TRBD2. CDR1 and CDR2 from the germline V gene are LGHNA and YNFKEQ. This CDR3 contains 18 residues. Trimming took 3 bases from V and 1 from J; bases not matched to a gene: 11. CDR3 nucleotide sequence: TGTGCCAGCAGCCATACTAGCGGGGGCAGAGGCAGTTCCTACGAGCAGTACTTC. Translating gives CASSHTSGGRGSSYEQYF.

The rearrangement uses TRBV27 and TRBJ1-5; maybe TRBD1 (5 bases). In germline, CDR1 is MNHEY, CDR2 SMNVEV (reference sequence). The CDR3 extends over 15 amino acids. The V and J ends lost 5 bases and 0 bases respectively, with 11 bases between them. Here the CDR3 reads CASSLDSYSNQPQHF. CDR3 bases: TGTGCCAGCAGTCTAGACAGTTATAGCAATCAGCCCCAGCATTTT.

This clone was found a few times. The V call is TRBV5-1, the J call TRBJ2-7, with a tentative D call TRBD1 (5 bases). V shed 2 bases and J shed 3 bases, with 9 bases lying between them. This CDR3 is built from 13 residues. Germline V gene data show CDR1 as SGHRS and CDR2 as YFSETQ. DNA of the CDR3: TGCGCCAGCAGCTTTTTCCAGGGCTACGAGCAGTACTTC. Residues: CASSFFQGYEQYF.

The CDR3 DNA is TGTGCCAGCAGTTCTTACCACTTAAGACAGTTTCTTACCTACGAGCAGTACTTC. Its protein product is CASSSYHLRQFLTYEQYF. The chain links TRBV28 to TRBJ2-7, with D possibly being TRBD1 (5 bases). V lost 4 bases and J lost 2, with 24 bases in between. This CDR3 is 18 amino acids long. Germline loops: CDR1 MDHEN, CDR2 SYDVKM.

This rearrangement joins TRBV20-1 to TRBJ2-7; 7 positions agree with TRBD1. The CDR3 is made up of 13 amino acids. Trimming removed 6 bases from V and 5 bases from J; junction bases left unmatched: 10. Germline V gives CDR1 DFQATT, CDR2 SNEGSKA (reference sequence). In nucleotides, the CDR3 is TGCAGTGCCAGTCAGGGGGTATATAACGAGCAGTACTTC. Protein: CSASQGVYNEQYF.

The rearrangement joins TRBV19 to TRBJ1-5; a weak D match, TRBD1 (6 bases). CDR3 length: 13 residues. CDR1 and CDR2 from the germline V gene are LNHDA and SQIVND (reference sequence). V gave up 10 bases and J gave up 3 bases, with 13 bases separating them. CDR3 nucleotide sequence: TGTGCCACGCGAGGACAGCCCAATCAGCCCCAGCATTTT. Translated: CATRGQPNQPQHF.

The sample holds one count of this clone. J is TRBJ1-2 and V is TRBV9; 7 nucleotides align to TRBD1. This CDR3 comprises 13 residues. The J segment lost 4 bases and the V segment lost 0 bases, leaving 0 bases of the junction unmatched. Germline CDR1 reads SGDLS; CDR2 reads YYNGEE. The CDR3 DNA reads as TGTGCCAGCAGCGTAGGGACAGGCTATGGCTACACCTTC. Its protein is CASSVGTGYGYTF.

V usage is TRBV19 and J usage is TRBJ1-1; D is unresolved. This CDR3 spans 13 amino acids. The V gene lost 3 bases and the J gene lost 6 bases, with 11 bases spanning the gap. CDR1 is LNHDA, CDR2 SQIVND, per germline (reference sequence). The CDR3, as DNA: TGTGCCAGTAGTATGGTTGGAGGGTCTGAAGCTTTCTTT. It yields the protein CASSMVGGSEAFF. The variable domain in full, with the rest retrieved from reference TRBV19 and TRBJ1-1, is DGGITQSPKYLFRKEGQNVTLSCEQNLNHDAMYWYRQDPGQGLRLIYYSQIVNDFQKGDIAEGYSVSREKKESFPLTVTSAQKNPTAFYLCASSMVGGSEAFFGQGTRLTVV.

The chain has TRBV4-1 and TRBJ2-3, with D tentatively TRBD2 (7 bases). V shed 1 base and J shed 3 bases, with 14 bases lying between them. This CDR3 is built from 16 residues. The V gene's germline CDR1 is MGHRA and CDR2 YSYEKL. CDR3 in amino acids: CASSQGWGGQTDTQYF. Here the CDR3 DNA reads TGCGCCAGCAGCCAAGGGTGGGGGGGCCAAACAGATACGCAGTATTTT.

This chain connects TRBV5-4 to TRBJ2-1, with 7 bases identical to TRBD1. CDR1 is SGHNT, CDR2 YYREEE, per germline (reference sequence). Trimming cost V 3 bases and J 7 bases; bases outside gene matches: 13. The CDR3 spans 16 residues. CDR3 sequence reads: CASSSLVAGGRNEQFF. In nucleotides, the CDR3 is TGTGCCAGCAGCTCTTTAGTGGCAGGGGGACGGAATGAGCAGTTCTTC.

This sequence joins TRBV7-3 and TRBJ2-1, with D perhaps TRBD1 (6 bases). CDR1 is SGHTA and CDR2 is FQGTGA in the germline V gene. The CDR3 covers 16 residues. The ends were cut back, 1 base at V and 0 bases at J, with 10 bases in the middle. The CDR3 spells CASSLKGGSSYNEQFF. CDR3 bases: TGTGCCAGCAGCTTAAAAGGGGGTAGCTCCTACAATGAGCAGTTCTTC.

The V gene is TRBV5-4, the J gene TRBJ2-1; possible D gene TRBD1, 5 bases. The CDR3 covers 15 residues. Germline-derived CDR1 and CDR2 are SGHNT and YYREEE (reference sequence). The V end lost 0 bases, the J end lost 3 bases, and 10 bases lay between the germline ends. The CDR3 sequence: CASSLGGAVYNEQFF. The CDR3 nucleotides read TGTGCCAGCAGCTTGGGGGGCGCGGTCTACAATGAGCAGTTCTTC.

The rearrangement uses TRBV30 and TRBJ2-7; TRBD2 might be the D (5 bases). The CDR3 totals 16 residues. Looked up from germline, CDR1 is GTSNPN and CDR2 is SVGIG (reference sequence). V lost 4 bases to trimming and J lost 2 bases, with 21 bases between them. CDR3 amino acids: CAWTVGLAQRTYEQYV. The CDR3 nucleotides read TGTGCCTGGACCGTGGGGTTAGCGCAGCGTACCTACGAGCAGTACGTC.

The chain is built from TRBV6-2 or TRBV6-3 and TRBJ2-7, with 8 nucleotides matching TRBD2. Germline CDR1 reads MNHEY; CDR2 reads SVGEGT. The length of the CDR3 is 14 residues. Trimming at V came to 5 bases and at J to 7 bases, leaving 10 bases not matched to a gene. CDR3 DNA sequence: TGTGCCAGCAGTATCGGACTAGCCGGTTATGAGCAGTACTTC. Protein product: CASSIGLAGYEQYF.

V is TRBV27 and J is TRBJ2-1; TRBD2 aligns across 7 bases. With V trimmed by 0 bases and J by 6 bases, 2 bases remained unmatched. Germline V lookup: CDR1 MNHEY, CDR2 SMNVEV (reference sequence). The CDR3 loop spans 14 amino acids. The chain's CDR3 is CASSLSGEGNEQFF. DNA for the CDR3: TGTGCCAGCAGTTTATCCGGGGAGGGCAATGAGCAGTTCTTC.

This chain links TRBV30 with TRBJ2-2; 9 bases are a match to TRBD1. V shed 0 bases, J shed 3 bases, and the junction held 5 bases outside the gene matches. In germline, CDR1 is GTSNPN, CDR2 SVGIG (reference sequence). The CDR3 length is 16 residues. CDR3 coding DNA: TGTGCCTGGAGTGTAAGGGACAGGGTGTACACCGGGGAGCTGTTTTTT. It encodes CAWSVRDRVYTGELFF.

The rearrangement links TRBV4-2 to TRBJ1-4; 11 bases are shared with TRBD1. V shed 3 bases, J shed 6 bases, and the junction held 12 bases outside the gene matches. Germline-derived CDR1 and CDR2 are LGHNA and YNFKEQ. This CDR3 spans 18 amino acids. The CDR3 DNA follows: TGTGCCAGCAGCCAGGCGGCGGGACAGGGGGATTTGGATGAAAAACTGTTTTTT. This encodes CASSQAAGQGDLDEKLFF.

The rearrangement uses TRBV4-3 and TRBJ1-5; tentative D call: TRBD1 (6 bases). Germline V CDR1 and CDR2: LGHNA, YSLEER. Between the trimmed V and J ends, which lost 3 bases and 9 bases, there was a span of 9 bases. The CDR3 covers 12 residues. This chain's CDR3 is CASSQIGGPQHF. CDR3 nucleotides: TGCGCCAGCAGCCAGATAGGGGGGCCCCAGCATTTT.

This clone was seen only once. This chain uses TRBV2 with TRBJ2-7; maybe TRBD2 (6 bases). CDR3 length: 13 residues. CDR1 and CDR2 (germline): SNHLY, FYNNEI. The V end was cut by 4 bases, the J end by 4 bases, with 11 bases between. The CDR3 nucleotides read TGTGCCAGCAGTGGCGGGGTTGGGTACGAGCAGTACGTC. Protein: CASSGGVGYEQYV.

The chain couples TRBV19 to TRBJ1-2; D call uncertain. This CDR3 spans 11 amino acids. Per germline, CDR1 LNHDA and CDR2 SQIVND (reference sequence). V gave up 10 bases and J gave up 10 bases, with 16 bases separating them. The CDR3 bases are TGTGCCATCGGAGGCGGCACAACCTACACCTTC. As protein: CAIGGGTTYTF.

The chain carries TRBV7-2 and TRBJ1-2; D uncertain. The CDR3 runs to 16 residues. Germline V gene data show CDR1 as SGHTA and CDR2 as FQGNSA. Trimming took off 3 bases at V and 7 bases at J, with 21 bases between the two ends. CDR3 protein: CASSFRVDEVSSGYTF. In DNA, the CDR3 is TGTGCCAGCAGCTTCCGGGTCGACGAGGTATCGAGTGGCTACACCTTC.

This clone was observed a handful of times. The V and J genes are TRBV11-1 and TRBJ1-5; D not certain. Germline V CDR1 and CDR2: SGHAT, FQDESV (reference sequence). The CDR3 covers 15 residues. The germline V and J ends were trimmed by 0 bases and 5 bases, with 11 bases remaining between them. CDR3 amino acids: CASSLACHTDQPQHF. In DNA, the CDR3 is TGTGCCAGCAGCTTAGCGTGTCACACAGATCAGCCCCAGCATTTT.